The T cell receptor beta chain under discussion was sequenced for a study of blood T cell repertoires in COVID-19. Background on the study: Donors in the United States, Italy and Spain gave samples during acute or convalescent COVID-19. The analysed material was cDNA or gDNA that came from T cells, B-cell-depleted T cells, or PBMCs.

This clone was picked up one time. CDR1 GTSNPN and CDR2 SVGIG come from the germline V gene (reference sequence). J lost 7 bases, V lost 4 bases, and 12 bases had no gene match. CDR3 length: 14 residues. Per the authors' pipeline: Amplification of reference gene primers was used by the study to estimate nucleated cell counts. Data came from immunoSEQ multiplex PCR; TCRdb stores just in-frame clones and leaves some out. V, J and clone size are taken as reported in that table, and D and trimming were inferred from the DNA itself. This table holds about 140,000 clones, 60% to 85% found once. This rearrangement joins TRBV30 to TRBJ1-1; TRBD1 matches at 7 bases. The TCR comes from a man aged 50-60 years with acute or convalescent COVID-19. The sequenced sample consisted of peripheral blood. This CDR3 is CAWTPGQREGEAFF. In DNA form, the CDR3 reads TGTGCCTGGACCCCGGGACAGCGGGAGGGTGAAGCTTTCTTT.